The 25 T cell receptor beta chains given below trace back to one sample, sequenced in a study of blood T cell repertoires in COVID-19. Some clones are missing from TCRdb's copy, which holds only in-frame ones; the method was immunoSEQ multiplex PCR. The sample holds a few hundred thousand clones; roughly 90% are singletons and the top ten take 8% to 9.5%. Sequenced material: PBMCs or T cells enriched from blood (not recorded which). These receptor sequences come from a woman aged 18-35 years who had recovered from COVID-19.

The chain carries TRBV19 and TRBJ1-5, with 7 bases lining up with TRBD1. Germline trimming cut 5 bases from V and 7 bases from J; bases unmatched to any gene: 11. This CDR3 has 15 amino acids. Per germline, CDR1 LNHDA and CDR2 SQIVND (reference sequence). In nucleotides, the CDR3 is TGTGCCAGTAGTCCCTCAGGGGGAGTGGGGCAGCCCCAGCATTTT. Its protein product is CASSPSGGVGQPQHF.

The genes are TRBV7-2 and TRBJ2-7; the D gene is possibly TRBD2 (7 bases). V was pared by 11 bases and J by 6 bases, with 17 bases between. The CDR3 is 12 residues long. Germline CDR1 is SGHTA and CDR2 is FQGNSA. The chain's CDR3 is CASLGGGSEQYF. CDR3 coding DNA: TGTGCCTCCCTGGGGGGGGGCAGCGAGCAGTACTTC.

The chain is built from TRBV19 and TRBJ2-7; the match to TRBD1 covers 7 bases. With V trimmed by 5 bases and J by 3 bases, 4 bases remained unmatched. The CDR3 contains 13 residues. Germline assignment: CDR1 LNHDA and CDR2 SQIVND (reference sequence). Written as DNA, the CDR3 is TGTGCCAGTAGTCAAGGGGGCCTCTACGAGCAGTACTTC. Translation: CASSQGGLYEQYF. The full variable domain, rest sourced from reference TRBV19 and TRBJ2-7, is DGGITQSPKYLFRKEGQNVTLSCEQNLNHDAMYWYRQDPGQGLRLIYYSQIVNDFQKGDIAEGYSVSREKKESFPLTVTSAQKNPTAFYLCASSQGGLYEQYFGPGTRLTVT.

V and J are TRBV7-2 and TRBJ1-2, with D tentatively TRBD1 (6 bases). There are 13 residues in the CDR3. Germline CDR1 is SGHTA and CDR2 is FQGNSA. Trimming shortened V by 5 bases and J by 3 bases, and 10 bases separated the two germline ends. The CDR3 nucleotides are TGTGCCAGCAGCACATACAGGGACTATGGCTACACCTTC. This sequence encodes CASSTYRDYGYTF.

This clone showed up just once. This chain connects TRBV18 to TRBJ2-1; 13 bases are a match to TRBD2. V was clipped by 5 bases and J by 12 bases; unmatched bases: 16. This CDR3 region has 17 residues. Germline assignment: CDR1 KGHSH and CDR2 LQKENI. The CDR3: CASSTGLAGARYDGQFF. In DNA form, the CDR3 reads TGTGCCAGCTCAACCGGACTAGCGGGGGCCCGTTACGATGGGCAGTTCTTC.

V is TRBV19 and J is TRBJ2-2; 8 bases agree with TRBD2. Germline values: CDR1 LNHDA, CDR2 SQIVND (reference sequence). The CDR3 sequence is 16 residues long. The V and J ends lost 5 bases and 3 bases, in that order; junction bases with no gene match: 8. The CDR3 coding sequence is TGTGCCAGTAGTCACGGACTAGCCGACGACACCGGGGAGCTGTTTTTT. The encoded protein is CASSHGLADDTGELFF.

The chain combines TRBV18 with TRBJ1-2, with D hard to call. V was pared by 0 bases and J by 4 bases, with 6 bases between. The CDR3 extends over 13 amino acids. The germline CDR1 and CDR2 sequences are KGHSH and LQKENI. Written as DNA, the CDR3 is TGTGCCAGCTCACCACCCGGGAGCTATGGCTACACCTTC. Amino acid sequence: CASSPPGSYGYTF. Full variable domain (outside the CDR3, taken from reference TRBV18 and TRBJ1-2): NAGVMQNPRHLVRRRGQEARLRCSPMKGHSHVYWYRQLPEEGLKFMVYLQKENIIDESGMPKERFSAEFPKEGPSILRIQQVVRGDSAAYFCASSPPGSYGYTFGSGTRLTVV.

The DNA for the CDR3 is TGTGCCAGCAGCGAACAACCGGACAGGACTACCTACAATGAGCAGTTCTTC. It encodes CASSEQPDRTTYNEQFF. The gene calls are TRBV9 and TRBJ2-1, with a tentative D call TRBD1 (7 bases). Germline V gives CDR1 SGDLS, CDR2 YYNGEE. The V gene lost 3 bases and the J gene lost 2 bases, with 18 bases spanning the gap. This CDR3 spans 17 amino acids.

A few counts support this clone. DNA for the CDR3: TGTGCCAGCAGCCTCGGGACAGGGACAGATACGCAGTATTTT. Translated: CASSLGTGTDTQYF. The chain uses TRBV6-4 and TRBJ2-3; 9 nucleotides match TRBD1. CDR1 is MRHNA, CDR2 SNTAGT, per germline. The J segment lost 3 bases and the V segment lost 6 bases, leaving 4 bases of the junction unmatched. The CDR3 sequence is 14 residues long.

The chain recombines TRBV4-3 with TRBJ2-7; D gene unclear. Germline V gene sequence: CDR1 LGHNA, CDR2 YSLEER. The length of the CDR3 is 14 residues. V dropped 0 bases and J dropped 0 bases, with 6 bases sitting between them. As DNA, the CDR3 is TGCGCCAGCAGCCAAGAGGGCTTCTCCTACGAGCAGTACTTC. As protein: CASSQEGFSYEQYF.

The chain combines TRBV27 with TRBJ1-1; TRBD1 matches at 12 bases. Per the germline V gene, CDR1 is MNHEY and CDR2 is SMNVEV (reference sequence). V shed 4 bases and J 6 bases; nucleotides not matched to a gene: 12. This CDR3 comprises 17 residues. CDR3 sequence reads: CASSSSPGTGGLAEAFF. The CDR3 nucleotides are TGTGCCAGCAGTTCCTCCCCCGGGACAGGGGGCCTGGCTGAAGCTTTCTTT.

The rearrangement links TRBV6-5 to TRBJ2-7, with D maybe TRBD2 (5 bases). The CDR3 is 14 residues long. The V gene lost 8 bases and the J gene lost 0 bases, with 14 bases spanning the gap. The germline V gene has CDR1 MNHEY and CDR2 SVGAGI. The CDR3: CASQAERASYEQYF. DNA of the CDR3: TGTGCCAGCCAAGCGGAGAGAGCCTCCTACGAGCAGTACTTC.

The J gene is TRBJ2-7, the V gene TRBV7-2, with TRBD1 identical over 10 bases. V shed 5 bases and J 5 bases; nucleotides not matched to a gene: 6. From germline, CDR1 is SGHTA and CDR2 FQGNSA. CDR3 size: 14 residues. CDR3 coding DNA: TGTGCCAGCAGCCCGGGACAGGGGAACCACGAGCAGTACTTC. Translation: CASSPGQGNHEQYF.

The chain uses TRBV3-1 (or the pseudogene TRBV3-2) and TRBJ2-3; 9 bases match TRBD2. The germline V gene encodes CDR1 LGHDT and CDR2 YNNKEL (reference sequence). CDR3 size: 17 residues. Trimming at V came to 4 bases and at J to 6 bases, leaving 14 bases not matched to a gene. Here the CDR3 DNA reads TGTGCCAGCAGCCGCGCTGGAGGTAGCGGGAGAGAGGATACGCAGTATTTT. Translation: CASSRAGGSGREDTQYF.

The V call is TRBV4-3, the J call TRBJ1-3; no definite D call. The CDR3 contains 15 residues. Germline CDR1 reads LGHNA; CDR2 reads YSLEER. Trimming cost V 2 bases and J 2 bases, with 10 bases left between them. The CDR3 DNA sequence: TGCGCCAGCAGCCAAAATCTCGGGGCTGGAAACACCATATATTTT. Protein sequence: CASSQNLGAGNTIYF.

This rearrangement joins TRBV6-6 to TRBJ1-2, with 7 bases lining up with TRBD1. This CDR3 has 13 residues. Germline CDR1 reads MNHNY; CDR2 reads SVGAGI (reference sequence). Trimming cost V 6 bases and J 6 bases; bases outside gene matches: 7. DNA for the CDR3: TGTGCCAGCAGCTTGGACAGGTGGGATGGCTACACCTTC. Its protein product is CASSLDRWDGYTF.

About this clone itself: Other DNA variants within this sample encode the same CDR3. The chain uses TRBV28 and TRBJ1-2; D gene ambiguous. Germline CDR1 reads MDHEN; CDR2 reads SYDVKM. The CDR3 consists of 11 residues. The V end lost 2 bases, the J end lost 8 bases, and 6 bases lay between the germline ends. The CDR3, as DNA: TGTGCCAGCAGTTTACGGTTGGGCTACACCTTC. The encoded protein is CASSLRLGYTF.

This chain joins TRBV10-1 and TRBJ2-7, with 13 positions matching TRBD2. Looked up from germline, CDR1 is WNHNN and CDR2 is SYGVQD (reference sequence). V trimming: 8 bases; J trimming: 2 bases; junction bases outside the gene matches: 12. This CDR3 spans 17 amino acids. This CDR3 reads CASARTSGRHEPYEQYF. CDR3 in DNA: TGCGCCAGCGCCCGGACTAGCGGGAGACATGAACCCTACGAGCAGTACTTC.

The rearrangement links TRBV28 to TRBJ1-4, with D uncertain. The CDR3 covers 16 residues. The germline V gene encodes CDR1 MDHEN and CDR2 SYDVKM. Trimming shortened V by 3 bases and J by 4 bases, and 15 bases separated the two germline ends. The CDR3 coding sequence is TGTGCCAGCAGTTTTCCCGGGGAAGGGCTTAATGAAAAACTGTTTTTT. Translated: CASSFPGEGLNEKLFF.

The rearrangement joins TRBV5-6 to TRBJ1-2; 7 nucleotides agree with TRBD1. This CDR3 contains 15 residues. CDR1 and CDR2 from the germline V gene are SGHDT and YYEEEE. The V and J ends lost 4 bases and 1 base, in that order; junction bases with no gene match: 7. As DNA, the CDR3 is TGTGCCAGCAGCCCACAGGGGAGCATTAACTATGGCTACACCTTC. Its translation is CASSPQGSINYGYTF.

The chain couples TRBV29-1 to TRBJ2-5; possibly TRBD1 for D (6 bases). The CDR3 length is 13 residues. V lost 6 bases and J lost 4, with 15 bases in between. Germline V gene lookup returns CDR1 SQVTM and CDR2 ANQGSEA. CDR3 amino acids: CSVIPGVSETQYF. The CDR3 DNA is TGCAGCGTAATTCCAGGGGTGTCAGAGACCCAGTACTTC. The full variable domain, in which reference TRBV29-1 and TRBJ2-5 provide the parts outside the CDR3, is SAVISQKPSRDICQRGTSLTIQCQVDSQVTMMFWYRQQPGQSLTLIATANQGSEATYESGFVIDKFPISRPNLTFSTLTVSNMSPEDSSIYLCSVIPGVSETQYFGPGTRLLVL.

The V and J genes are TRBV6-4 and TRBJ2-2; D is uncertain. V lost 0 bases and J 6 bases, leaving 8 bases between the germline ends. The CDR3 is 14 residues long. Germline values: CDR1 MRHNA, CDR2 SNTAGT. CDR3 DNA sequence: TGTGCCAGCAGTGACTCCCTTCGAGCCGGGGAGCTGTTTTTT. Translated, it gives CASSDSLRAGELFF.

The rearrangement uses TRBV7-8 and TRBJ2-1, with TRBD2 matching 10 bases. V lost 4 bases and J lost 14; bases outside the gene matches: 11. The CDR3 totals 14 residues. From germline, CDR1 is SGHVS and CDR2 FQNEAQ. The CDR3 DNA reads TGTGCCAGCAGCTCCGGACTAGCGGTCGTTCCGGAGTTCTTC. Translated, it gives CASSSGLAVVPEFF.

The rearrangement links TRBV7-8 to TRBJ2-1; no definite D call. The CDR3 consists of 16 residues. Trimming removed 2 bases from V and 0 bases from J, with 11 bases in between. Looked up from germline, CDR1 is SGHVS and CDR2 is FQNEAQ. The CDR3 reads CASSLTSQTSYNEQFF. Written as DNA, the CDR3 is TGTGCCAGCAGCTTAACCTCACAAACCTCCTACAATGAGCAGTTCTTC.

V and J are TRBV28 and TRBJ1-2; TRBD1 aligns across 9 bases. After removal of 6 bases from V and 5 bases from J, the junction contained 16 bases not matched to a gene. Germline V CDR1 and CDR2: MDHEN, SYDVKM. The CDR3 loop spans 17 amino acids. CDR3: CASRRPGTGRTPYGYTF. CDR3 DNA: TGTGCCAGCAGACGTCCCGGGACAGGGCGGACGCCTTATGGCTACACCTTC.